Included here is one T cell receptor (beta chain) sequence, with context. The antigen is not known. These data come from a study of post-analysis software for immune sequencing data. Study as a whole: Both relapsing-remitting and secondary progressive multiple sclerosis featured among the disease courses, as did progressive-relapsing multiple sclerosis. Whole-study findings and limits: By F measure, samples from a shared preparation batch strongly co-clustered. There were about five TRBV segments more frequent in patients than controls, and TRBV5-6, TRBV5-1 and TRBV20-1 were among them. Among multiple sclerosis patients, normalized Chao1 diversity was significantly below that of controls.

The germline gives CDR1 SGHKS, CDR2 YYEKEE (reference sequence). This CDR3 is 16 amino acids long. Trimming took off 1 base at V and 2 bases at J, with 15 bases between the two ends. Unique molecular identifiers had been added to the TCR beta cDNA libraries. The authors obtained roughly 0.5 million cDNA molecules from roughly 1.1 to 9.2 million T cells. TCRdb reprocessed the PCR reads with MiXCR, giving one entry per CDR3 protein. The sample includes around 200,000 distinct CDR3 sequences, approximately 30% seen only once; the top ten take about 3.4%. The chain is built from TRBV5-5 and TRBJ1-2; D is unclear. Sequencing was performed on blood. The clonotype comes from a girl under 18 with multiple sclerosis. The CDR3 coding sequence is TGTGCCAGCAGCTTGTTAGGGAGTCCGTTGAACTATGGCTACACCTTC. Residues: CASSLLGSPLNYGYTF.